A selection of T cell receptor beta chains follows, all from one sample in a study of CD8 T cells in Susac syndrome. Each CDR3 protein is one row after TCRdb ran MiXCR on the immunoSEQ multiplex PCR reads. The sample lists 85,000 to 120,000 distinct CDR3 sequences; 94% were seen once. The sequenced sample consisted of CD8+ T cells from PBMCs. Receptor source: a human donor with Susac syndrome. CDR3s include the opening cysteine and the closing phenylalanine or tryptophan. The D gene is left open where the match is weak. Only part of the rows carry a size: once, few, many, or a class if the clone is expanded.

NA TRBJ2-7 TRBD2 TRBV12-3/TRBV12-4 CASSLSGGAYEQYF TGTGCCAGCAGTTTAAGCGGGGGGGCCTACGAGCAGTACTTC
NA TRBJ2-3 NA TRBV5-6 CASRQGADTQYF TGTGCCAGCAGGCAAGGGGCGGATACGCAGTATTTT
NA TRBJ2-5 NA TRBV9 CASSPPEEVPGTQYF TGTGCCAGCAGCCCCCCAGAGGAGGTCCCGGGGACCCAGTACTTC
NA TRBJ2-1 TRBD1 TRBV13 CASSLGSGGSYNEQFF TGTGCCAGCAGCTTAGGCTCAGGGGGCTCCTACAATGAGCAGTTCTTC
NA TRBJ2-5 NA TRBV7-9 CASSLDSSAARETQYF TGTGCCAGCAGCTTAGATTCCTCCGCGGCCCGAGAGACCCAGTACTTC
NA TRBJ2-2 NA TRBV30 CAWSLMNGGHTGELFF TGTGCCTGGAGCCTCATGAATGGGGGGCACACCGGGGAGCTGTTTTTT
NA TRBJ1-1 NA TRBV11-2 CASSLDPGGNTEAFF TGTGCCAGCAGCTTAGATCCCGGAGGGAACACTGAAGCTTTCTTT
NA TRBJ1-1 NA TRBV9 CASSVSGRDNTEAFF TGTGCCAGCAGCGTATCCGGGAGAGACAACACTGAAGCTTTCTTT
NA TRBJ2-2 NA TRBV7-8 CASSSQSLNTGELFF TGTGCCAGCAGCTCACAGAGCCTGAACACCGGGGAGCTGTTTTTT
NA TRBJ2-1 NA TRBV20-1 CSAREGGYYNEQFF TGCAGTGCTAGAGAGGGCGGGTATTACAATGAGCAGTTCTTC
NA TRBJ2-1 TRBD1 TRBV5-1 CASRDSTYNEQFF TGCGCCAGCCGGGACAGTACCTACAATGAGCAGTTCTTC
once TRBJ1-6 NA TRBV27 CASSDGAGRPPLHF TGTGCCAGCAGTGACGGTGCGGGGCGGCCACCCCTCCACTTT
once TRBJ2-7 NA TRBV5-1 CASRTGEFTYEQYF TGCGCCAGCAGGACGGGGGAGTTTACCTACGAGCAGTACTTC
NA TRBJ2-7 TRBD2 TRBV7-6 CASSLEASGGLYEQYF TGTGCCAGCAGCTTAGAGGCTAGCGGGGGTCTCTACGAGCAGTACTTC
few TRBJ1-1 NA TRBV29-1 CSVVLGNTEAFF TGCAGCGTTGTACTAGGGAACACTGAAGCTTTCTTT
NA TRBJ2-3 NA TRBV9 CASSAGHSTDTQYF TGTGCCAGCAGCGCCGGACACAGCACAGATACGCAGTATTTT
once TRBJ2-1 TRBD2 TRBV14 CASSIAGAPVNEQFF TGTGCCAGCAGTATAGCGGGGGCCCCGGTGAATGAGCAGTTCTTC
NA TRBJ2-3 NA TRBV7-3 CASSLKGRDTQYF TGTGCCAGCAGCTTAAAAGGACGAGATACGCAGTATTTT
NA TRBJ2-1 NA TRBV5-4 CASSTGTGNYNEQFF TGTGCCAGCAGCACCGGGACGGGGAATTACAATGAGCAGTTCTTC
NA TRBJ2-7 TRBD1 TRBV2 CASIPGQGYEQYF TGTGCCAGCATCCCGGGACAGGGTTACGAGCAGTACTTC
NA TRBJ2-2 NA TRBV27 CASRPSTNTGELFF TGTGCCAGCAGGCCTTCCACTAACACCGGGGAGCTGTTTTTT
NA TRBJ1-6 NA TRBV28 CASSPDIAGNSPLHF TGTGCCAGCAGTCCGGACATTGCAGGGAATTCACCCCTCCACTTT
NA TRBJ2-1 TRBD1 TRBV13 CASSSQGHKNEQFF TGTGCCAGCAGTTCACAGGGGCATAAAAATGAGCAGTTCTTC
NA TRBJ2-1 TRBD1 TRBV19 CASTDRAGNEQFF TGTGCCAGCACGGACAGGGCCGGCAATGAGCAGTTCTTC
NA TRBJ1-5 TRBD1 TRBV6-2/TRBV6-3 CASSYADRDSNQPQHF TGTGCCAGCAGTTACGCGGACAGGGATAGCAATCAGCCCCAGCATTTT
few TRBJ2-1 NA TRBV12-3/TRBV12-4 CASSPSSYNEQFF TGTGCCAGCAGCCCGAGCTCCTACAATGAGCAGTTCTTC
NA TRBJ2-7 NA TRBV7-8 CASSLAGATSYEQYF TGTGCCAGCAGCTTAGCTGGGGCCACCTCCTACGAGCAGTACTTC
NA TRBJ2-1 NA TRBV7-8 CASSKWTEDNEQFF TGTGCCAGCAGCAAATGGACGGAGGACAATGAGCAGTTCTTC
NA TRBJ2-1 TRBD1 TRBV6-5 CASSRDRSSYNEQFF TGTGCCAGCAGCCGGGACAGGAGCTCCTACAATGAGCAGTTCTTC
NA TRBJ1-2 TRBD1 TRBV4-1 CASSPRQGNGYTF TGCGCCAGCAGCCCTAGACAGGGGAATGGCTACACCTTC
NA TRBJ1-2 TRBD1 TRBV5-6 CASSPEGHRTGASSRTF TGTGCCAGCAGCCCCGAGGGACACCGAACAGGGGCCAGCTCTCGCACCTTC
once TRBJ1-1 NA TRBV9 CASSVTTGGTEAFF TGTGCCAGCAGCGTAACTACTGGGGGCACTGAAGCTTTCTTT
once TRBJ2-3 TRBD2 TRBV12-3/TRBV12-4 CASSTGTSGPTDTQYF TGTGCCAGCAGTACCGGGACTAGCGGACCCACAGATACGCAGTATTTT
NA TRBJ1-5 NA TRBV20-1 CSASPLSDSNNQPQHF TGCAGTGCTAGCCCGCTTTCCGACAGTAACAATCAGCCCCAGCATTTT
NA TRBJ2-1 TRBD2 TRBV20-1 CSAGSGGWNEQFF TGCAGTGCTGGTAGCGGGGGGTGGAATGAGCAGTTCTTC
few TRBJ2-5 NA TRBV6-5 CASTPETQYF TGTGCCAGCACCCCAGAGACCCAGTACTTC
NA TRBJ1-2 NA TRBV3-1 CASSDSGDYGYTF TGTGCCAGCAGCGACTCAGGCGACTATGGCTACACCTTC
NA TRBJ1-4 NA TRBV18 CASSHRERARNEKLFF TGTGCCAGCTCACACCGGGAAAGGGCGCGTAATGAAAAACTGTTTTTT
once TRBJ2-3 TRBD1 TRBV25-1 CASKQGLTDTQYF TGTGCCAGCAAACAGGGGCTCACAGATACGCAGTATTTT
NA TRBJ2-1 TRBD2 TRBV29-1 CSVEEGTIYNEQFF TGCAGCGTTGAAGAGGGGACTATCTACAATGAGCAGTTCTTC